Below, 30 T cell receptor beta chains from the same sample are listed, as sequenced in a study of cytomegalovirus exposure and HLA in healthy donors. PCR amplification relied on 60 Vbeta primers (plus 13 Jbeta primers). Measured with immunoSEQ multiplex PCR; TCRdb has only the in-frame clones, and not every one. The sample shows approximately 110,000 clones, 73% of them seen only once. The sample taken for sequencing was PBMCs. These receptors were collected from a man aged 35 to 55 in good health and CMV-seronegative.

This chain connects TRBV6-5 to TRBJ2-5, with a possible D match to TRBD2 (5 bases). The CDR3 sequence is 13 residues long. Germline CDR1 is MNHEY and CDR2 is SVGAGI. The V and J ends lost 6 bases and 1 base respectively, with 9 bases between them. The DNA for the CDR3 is TGTGCCAGCAGAGTAGCGCCCCAAGAGACCCAGTACTTC. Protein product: CASRVAPQETQYF.

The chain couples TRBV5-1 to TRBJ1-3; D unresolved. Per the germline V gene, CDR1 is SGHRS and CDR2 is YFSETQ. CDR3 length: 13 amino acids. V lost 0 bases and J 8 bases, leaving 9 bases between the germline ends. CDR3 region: CASSLVREDTIYF. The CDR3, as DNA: TGCGCCAGCAGCTTGGTCCGGGAGGACACCATATATTTT.

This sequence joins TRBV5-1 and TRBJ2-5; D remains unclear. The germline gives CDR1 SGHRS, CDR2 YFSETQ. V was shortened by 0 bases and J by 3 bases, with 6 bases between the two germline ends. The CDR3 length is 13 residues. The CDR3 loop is CASSLVTEETQYF. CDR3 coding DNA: TGCGCCAGCAGCTTGGTAACAGAAGAGACCCAGTACTTC.

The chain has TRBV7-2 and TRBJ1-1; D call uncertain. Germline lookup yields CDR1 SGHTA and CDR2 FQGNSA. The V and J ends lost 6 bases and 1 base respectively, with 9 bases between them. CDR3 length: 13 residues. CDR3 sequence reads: CASRYNTNTEAFF. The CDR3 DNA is TGTGCCAGCAGGTACAATACGAACACTGAAGCTTTCTTT.

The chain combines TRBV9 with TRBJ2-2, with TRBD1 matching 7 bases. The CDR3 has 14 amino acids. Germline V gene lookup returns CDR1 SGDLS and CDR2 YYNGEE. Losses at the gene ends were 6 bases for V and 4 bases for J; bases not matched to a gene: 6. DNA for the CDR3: TGTGCCAGCACCCCAGGGGGAAGCACCGGGGAGCTGTTTTTT. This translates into CASTPGGSTGELFF.

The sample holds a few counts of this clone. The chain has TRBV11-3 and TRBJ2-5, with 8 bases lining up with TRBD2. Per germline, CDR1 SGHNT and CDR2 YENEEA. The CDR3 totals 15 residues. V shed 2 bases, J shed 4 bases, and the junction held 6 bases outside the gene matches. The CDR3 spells CASSLRSGGRETQYF. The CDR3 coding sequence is TGTGCCAGCAGCTTAAGATCGGGGGGGCGAGAGACCCAGTACTTC. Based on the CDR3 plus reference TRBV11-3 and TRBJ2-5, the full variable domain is EAGVVQSPRYKIIEKKQPVAFWCNPISGHNTLYWYLQNLGQGPELLIRYENEEAVDDSQLPKDRFSAERLKGVDSTLKIQPAELGDSAVYLCASSLRSGGRETQYFGPGTRLLVL.

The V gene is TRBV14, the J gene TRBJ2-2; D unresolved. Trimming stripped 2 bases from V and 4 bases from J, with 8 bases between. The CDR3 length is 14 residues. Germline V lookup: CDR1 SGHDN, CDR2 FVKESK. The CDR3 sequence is CASSQNSPTGELFF. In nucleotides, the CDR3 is TGTGCCAGCAGCCAAAATTCTCCCACCGGGGAGCTGTTTTTT.

The CDR3 loop reads CASSWGTGGPYEQYF. Here the CDR3 DNA reads TGTGCCAGCAGCTGGGGGACAGGGGGCCCCTACGAGCAGTACTTC. The chain is built from TRBV7-9 and TRBJ2-7, with TRBD1 identical over 12 bases. The CDR3 covers 15 residues. From germline, CDR1 is SEHNR and CDR2 FQNEAQ (reference sequence). Trimming at V came to 4 bases and at J to 2 bases, leaving 3 bases not matched to a gene.

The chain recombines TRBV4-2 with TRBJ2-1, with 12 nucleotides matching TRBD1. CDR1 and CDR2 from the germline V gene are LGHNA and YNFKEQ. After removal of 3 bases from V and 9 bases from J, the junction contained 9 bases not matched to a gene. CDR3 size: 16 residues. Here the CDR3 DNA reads TGTGCCAGCAGCCATTCTCCGGGACAGGGGGCTGGTGAGCAGTTCTTC. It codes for CASSHSPGQGAGEQFF.

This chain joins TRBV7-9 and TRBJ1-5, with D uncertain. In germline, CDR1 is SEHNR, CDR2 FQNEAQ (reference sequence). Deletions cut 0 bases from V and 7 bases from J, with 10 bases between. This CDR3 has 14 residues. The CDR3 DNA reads TGTGCCAGCAGCTTAGCCCAGGCGTCCCAGCCCCAGCATTTT. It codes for CASSLAQASQPQHF.

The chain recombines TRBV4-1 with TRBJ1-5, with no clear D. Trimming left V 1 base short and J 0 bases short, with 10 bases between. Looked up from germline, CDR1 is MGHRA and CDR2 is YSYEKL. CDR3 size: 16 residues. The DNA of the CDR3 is TGCGCCAGCAGCCAAGTTATAGGACTTAGCAATCAGCCCCAGCATTTT. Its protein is CASSQVIGLSNQPQHF.

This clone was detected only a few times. This chain's CDR3 is CASSRGPSEPQHF. The CDR3, as DNA: TGTGCCAGCAGCCGCGGGCCCTCCGAGCCCCAGCATTTT. The chain uses TRBV4-2 and TRBJ1-5; D call uncertain. Germline-derived CDR1 and CDR2 are LGHNA and YNFKEQ. V was shortened by 4 bases and J by 8 bases, with 12 bases between the two germline ends. The CDR3 has 13 residues.

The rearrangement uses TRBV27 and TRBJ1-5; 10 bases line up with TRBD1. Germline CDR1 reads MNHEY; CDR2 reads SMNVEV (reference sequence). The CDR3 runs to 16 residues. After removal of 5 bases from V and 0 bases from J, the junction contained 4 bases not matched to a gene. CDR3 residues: CASSRGDRGSNQPQHF. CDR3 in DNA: TGTGCCAGCAGTCGGGGGGACAGGGGTAGCAATCAGCCCCAGCATTTT.

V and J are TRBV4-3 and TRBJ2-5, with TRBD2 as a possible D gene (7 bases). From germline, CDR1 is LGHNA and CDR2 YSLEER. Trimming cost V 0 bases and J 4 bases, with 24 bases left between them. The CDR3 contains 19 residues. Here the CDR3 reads CASSQELPGRGRRGETQYF. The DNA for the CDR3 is TGCGCCAGCAGCCAAGAATTGCCCGGGCGGGGGCGCCGTGGAGAGACCCAGTACTTC.

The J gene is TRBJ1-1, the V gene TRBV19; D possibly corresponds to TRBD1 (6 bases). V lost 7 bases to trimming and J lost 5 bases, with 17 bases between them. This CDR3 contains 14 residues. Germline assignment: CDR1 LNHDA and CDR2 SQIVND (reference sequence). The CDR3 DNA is TGTGCCAGTACCGTTACAGGGATAGGGACTGAAGCTTTCTTT. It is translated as CASTVTGIGTEAFF.

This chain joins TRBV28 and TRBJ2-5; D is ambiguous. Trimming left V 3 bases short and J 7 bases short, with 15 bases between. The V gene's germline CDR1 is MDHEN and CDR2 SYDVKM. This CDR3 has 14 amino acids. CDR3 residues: CASSFDVAKRTQYF. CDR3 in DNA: TGTGCCAGCAGTTTTGACGTAGCCAAGAGGACCCAGTACTTC.

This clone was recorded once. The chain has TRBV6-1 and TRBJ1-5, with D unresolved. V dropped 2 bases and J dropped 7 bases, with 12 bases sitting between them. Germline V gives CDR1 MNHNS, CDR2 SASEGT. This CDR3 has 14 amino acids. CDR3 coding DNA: TGTGCCAGCAGTGAATTACTAGGAAACCAGCCCCAGCATTTT. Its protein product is CASSELLGNQPQHF.

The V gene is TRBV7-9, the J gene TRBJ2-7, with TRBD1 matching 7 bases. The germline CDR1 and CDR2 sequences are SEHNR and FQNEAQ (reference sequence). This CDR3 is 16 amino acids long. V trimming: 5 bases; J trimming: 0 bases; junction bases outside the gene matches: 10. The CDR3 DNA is TGTGCCAGCAGCCTAGAGGGACAGCAGAGCTCCTACGAGCAGTACTTC. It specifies CASSLEGQQSSYEQYF.

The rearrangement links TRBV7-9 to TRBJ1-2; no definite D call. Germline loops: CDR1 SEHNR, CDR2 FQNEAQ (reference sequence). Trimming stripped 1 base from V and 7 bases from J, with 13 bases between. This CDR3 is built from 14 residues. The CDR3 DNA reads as TGTGCCAGCAGCTTAGTGGAGCAGTCTAGTGGCTACACCTTC. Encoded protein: CASSLVEQSSGYTF. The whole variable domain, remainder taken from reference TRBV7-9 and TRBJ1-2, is DTGVSQNPRHKITKRGQNVTFRCDPISEHNRLYWYRQTLGQGPEFLTYFQNEAQLEKSRLLSDRFSAERPKGSFSTLEIQRTEQGDSAMYLCASSLVEQSSGYTFGSGTRLTVV.

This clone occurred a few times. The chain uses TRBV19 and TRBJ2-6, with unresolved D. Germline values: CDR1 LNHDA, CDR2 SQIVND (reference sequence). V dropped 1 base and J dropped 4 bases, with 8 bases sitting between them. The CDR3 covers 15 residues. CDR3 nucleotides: TGTGCCAGTAGTATAGCCCTTTCCGGGGCCAACGTCCTGACTTTC. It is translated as CASSIALSGANVLTF.

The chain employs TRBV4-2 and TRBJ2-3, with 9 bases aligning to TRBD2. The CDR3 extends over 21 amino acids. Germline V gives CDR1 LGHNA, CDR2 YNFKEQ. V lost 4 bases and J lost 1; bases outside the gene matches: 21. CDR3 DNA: TGTGCCAGCAGCCGCCCGGGGGGTAGCGGGGGAGCCCGTACCCGCACAGATACGCAGTATTTT. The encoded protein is CASSRPGGSGGARTRTDTQYF.

The CDR3 nucleotides read TGTGCCAGCTCACCCGGGACAGTTCACTATGGCTACACCTTC. Protein product: CASSPGTVHYGYTF. This chain uses TRBV18 with TRBJ1-2; TRBD1 agrees at 7 bases. The germline gives CDR1 KGHSH, CDR2 LQKENI. J gave up 3 bases and V 3 bases, and 4 bases lay outside the gene matches. The CDR3 is 14 amino acids.

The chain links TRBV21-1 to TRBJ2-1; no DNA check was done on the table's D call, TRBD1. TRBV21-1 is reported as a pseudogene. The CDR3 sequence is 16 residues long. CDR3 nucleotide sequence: TGTGCCAGCAGAGAAGGGACAGGGGGCGGCTACAATGAGCAGTTCTTC. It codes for CASREGTGGGYNEQFF.

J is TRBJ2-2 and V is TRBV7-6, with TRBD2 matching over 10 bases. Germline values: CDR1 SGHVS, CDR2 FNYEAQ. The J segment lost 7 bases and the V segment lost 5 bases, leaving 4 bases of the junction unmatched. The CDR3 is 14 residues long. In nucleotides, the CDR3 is TGTGCCAGCAGCCCCAGGACTAGCGGCGGGGAGCTGTTTTTT. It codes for CASSPRTSGGELFF.

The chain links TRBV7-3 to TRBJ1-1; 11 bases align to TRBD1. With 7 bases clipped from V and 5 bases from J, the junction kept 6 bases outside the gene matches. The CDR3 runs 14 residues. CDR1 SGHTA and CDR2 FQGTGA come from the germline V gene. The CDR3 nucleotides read TGTGCCAGCAAGAGGGACAGGGGGGGGACTGAAGCTTTCTTT. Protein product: CASKRDRGGTEAFF.

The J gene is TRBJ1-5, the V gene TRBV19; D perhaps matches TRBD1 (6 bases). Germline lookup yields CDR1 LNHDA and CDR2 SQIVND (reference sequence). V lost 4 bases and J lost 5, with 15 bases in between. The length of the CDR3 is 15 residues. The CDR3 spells CASSRLNRAHQPQHF. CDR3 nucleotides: TGTGCCAGTAGTAGACTTAACAGGGCTCATCAGCCCCAGCATTTT.

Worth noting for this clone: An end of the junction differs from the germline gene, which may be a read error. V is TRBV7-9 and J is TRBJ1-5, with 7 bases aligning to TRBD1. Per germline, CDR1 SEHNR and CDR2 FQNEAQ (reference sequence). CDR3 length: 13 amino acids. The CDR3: CSSSKQGNQPQHF. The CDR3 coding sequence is TGTTCCAGCAGCAAACAGGGGAATCAGCCCCAGCATTTT.

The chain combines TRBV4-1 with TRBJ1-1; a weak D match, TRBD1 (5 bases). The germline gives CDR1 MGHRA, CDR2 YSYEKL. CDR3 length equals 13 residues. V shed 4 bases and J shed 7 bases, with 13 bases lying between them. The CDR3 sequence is CASSRGGICEAFF. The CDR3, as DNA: TGCGCCAGCAGCCGGGGCGGGATTTGTGAAGCTTTCTTT.

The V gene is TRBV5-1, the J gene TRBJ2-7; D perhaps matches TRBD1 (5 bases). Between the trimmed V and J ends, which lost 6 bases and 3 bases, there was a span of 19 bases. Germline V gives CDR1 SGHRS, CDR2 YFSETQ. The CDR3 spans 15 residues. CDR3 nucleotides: TGCGCCAGCACGGGTGGTTTGGACAATCTCTACGAGCAGTACTTC. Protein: CASTGGLDNLYEQYF.

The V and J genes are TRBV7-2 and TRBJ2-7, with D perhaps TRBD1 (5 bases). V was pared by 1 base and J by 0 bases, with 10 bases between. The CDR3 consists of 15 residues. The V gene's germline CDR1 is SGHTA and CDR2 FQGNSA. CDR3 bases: TGTGCCAGCAGCTTAGTGAGACAGCGCTCCTACGAGCAGTACTTC. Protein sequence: CASSLVRQRSYEQYF.